Below, one TCR beta chain is given with its context. The V gene's germline CDR1 is SQVTM and CDR2 ANQGSEA. The CDR3 spans 13 residues. V lost 6 bases and J lost 1, with 12 bases in between. The PCR made use of 60 Vbeta and 13 Jbeta primers. Produced via immunoSEQ multiplex PCR; TCRdb's table is partial and in-frame only. The sample includes 110,000 or so clones, 70% to 85% seen only once; the top ten take around 2.3%. This specimen belongs to a study of cytomegalovirus exposure and HLA in healthy donors. This TCR was sampled from a woman aged 18-35 years in good health and CMV-seronegative. The rearrangement uses TRBV29-1 and TRBJ1-1; unclear D gene. Input material: PBMCs. CDR3 in amino acids: CSVVDSGNTEAFF. The CDR3, as DNA: TGCAGCGTCGTAGACTCGGGGAACACTGAAGCTTTCTTT.